This paragraph reports one T cell receptor (beta chain). The record originates from a study of cytomegalovirus exposure and HLA in healthy donors. The study ran its PCR with 60 Vbeta and 13 Jbeta primers. Some clones are missing from TCRdb's copy, which holds only in-frame ones; the method was immunoSEQ multiplex PCR. The sample lists 95,000 to 120,000 clones; over 75% were seen once. The germline V gene has CDR1 MNHNS and CDR2 SASEGT. The V end was cut by 7 bases, the J end by 4 bases, with 16 bases between. There are 14 residues in the CDR3. Sequencing input: PBMCs. The chain links TRBV6-1 to TRBJ1-2, with a tentative D call TRBD1 (5 bases). The receptor was isolated from a woman in her 30s in good health and CMV-seropositive. The CDR3, as DNA: TGTGCCAGCATTGCCTCAGACAGACGCTATGGCTACACCTTC. Its protein product is CASIASDRRYGYTF.